Included here is one T cell receptor beta chain sequence, with context. Its antigen is still unknown. Other DNA sequences in this sample translate to the same CDR3. The CDR3 loop spans 14 amino acids. V was cut by 7 bases and J by 8 bases, with 23 bases left in between. The germline V gene has CDR1 SQVTM and CDR2 ANQGSEA. FACS sorted CD4+ or CD8+ T cells into CD45RA+ naive and CD45RO+ memory. The sample is drawn from a study of regulatory dendritic cells for organ transplantation. Study-wide findings and caveats: Memory CD8+ T cells were the most oligoclonal; naive cells were highly diverse. Among resting subsets, memory CD8+ cells contained the most alloreactive clonotypes. Regulatory dendritic cells appeared to expand memory CD8+ clones less than mature ones.

Assay: immunoSEQ multiplex PCR; the TCRdb copy retains only in-frame clones and omits some. This table holds around 6,000 clones, 63% found once. The V gene is TRBV29-1, the J gene TRBJ1-2, with D unresolved. The sequence derives from a human donor in good health. The material sequenced was memory CD8+ T cells from blood. The subset is: CD45RO+ memory T cells. CDR3 sequence reads: CSALEERTDVGYTF. The CDR3 DNA follows: TGCAGCGCCCTGGAGGAACGAACGGACGTGGGCTACACCTTC.